The entry that follows covers one T cell receptor (beta chain) sequence. The antigen remains unidentified. The entry originates in a study of blood T cells in healthy people across ages. Turning to the study itself: Template switching retrieved approximately one barcoded beta molecule for each two T cells. General study results and limits: Unsorted PBMCs blocked a conclusive comparison of naive and antigen-experienced cells. A strong correlation between TCR beta diversity and naive T cell percentage was seen.

Donors each provided 9.5 to 10 milliliters of peripheral blood. Germline loops: CDR1 SGHRS, CDR2 YFSETQ. The CDR3 spans 15 residues. V was pared by 0 bases and J by 3 bases, with 5 bases of the junction left unmatched. With a J-beta primer mix and a sample-barcoded 5' primer, a second PCR ran about 6 to 11 cycles. MiXCR was run by TCRdb on the 5' RACE reads, yielding one entry per CDR3 protein. This table holds about 640,000 distinct CDR3 sequences, about 54% found once. The receptor comes from a man aged 60-69 years in good health. This chain joins TRBV5-1 and TRBJ2-7, with 8 bases fitting TRBD1. Material for sequencing was blood. The CDR3 sequence: CASSLGQGAIYEQYF. In DNA, the CDR3 is TGCGCCAGCAGCTTGGGGCAGGGGGCAATCTACGAGCAGTACTTC.